The 30 T cell receptor beta chains reported below all come from one sample, sequenced in a study of cytomegalovirus exposure and HLA in healthy donors. 60 Vbeta and 13 Jbeta primers were used in PCR. Assay used: immunoSEQ multiplex PCR; TCRdb lists only in-frame clones, some missing. There are more than 140,000 clones in the sample; around 65% occur only once, and 2.5% to 3.5% lies in the top ten. The sequenced sample was PBMCs. The receptor source for this set is a woman in her 30s in good health and CMV-seropositive.

The chain couples TRBV4-1 to TRBJ1-1; possible D gene TRBD1, 5 bases. CDR3 length equals 15 residues. Trimming removed 3 bases at V and 0 bases at J, with 11 bases between. From germline, CDR1 is MGHRA and CDR2 YSYEKL. CDR3 residues: CASSHRVPMNTEAFF. The DNA for the CDR3 is TGCGCCAGCAGCCACAGGGTCCCGATGAACACTGAAGCTTTCTTT.

The V call is TRBV4-2, the J call TRBJ2-1; 10 nucleotides agree with TRBD2. Trimming removed 3 bases from V and 7 bases from J; junction bases left unmatched: 12. Germline lookup yields CDR1 LGHNA and CDR2 YNFKEQ. The CDR3 spans 17 residues. In DNA form, the CDR3 reads TGTGCCAGCAGCCAGAGGGGGACTAGCGAGGCCGGGAATGAGCAGTTCTTC. Its translation: CASSQRGTSEAGNEQFF.

V gene TRBV13 combines with J gene TRBJ2-1; 7 positions agree with TRBD2. V trimming: 5 bases; J trimming: 7 bases; junction bases outside the gene matches: 11. The CDR3 sequence is 15 residues long. The germline V gene encodes CDR1 PRHDT and CDR2 FYEKMQ (reference sequence). CDR3 in amino acids: CASSIEGGWVNEQFF. CDR3 nucleotides: TGTGCCAGCAGCATAGAGGGAGGGTGGGTTAATGAGCAGTTCTTC.

The rearrangement uses TRBV27 and TRBJ2-1; a possible D gene is TRBD2 (6 bases). Per germline, CDR1 MNHEY and CDR2 SMNVEV (reference sequence). The V end was cut by 3 bases, the J end by 5 bases, with 8 bases between. This CDR3 is built from 13 residues. CDR3 DNA: TGTGCCAGCAGTTTGCGGGAACACAATGAGCAGTTCTTC. This codes for CASSLREHNEQFF.

This sequence joins TRBV6-5 and TRBJ1-2, with D possibly being TRBD1 (5 bases). Trimming took off 5 bases at V and 6 bases at J, with 19 bases between the two ends. The CDR3 consists of 15 residues. The V gene's germline CDR1 is MNHEY and CDR2 SVGAGI. The DNA for the CDR3 is TGTGCCAGCAGTCGGGAGACGGGACGGATACATGGCTACACCTTC. It yields the protein CASSRETGRIHGYTF.

The J gene is TRBJ1-5, the V gene TRBV28; D gene uncertain. Germline V CDR1 and CDR2: MDHEN, SYDVKM. Trimming took off 8 bases at V and 2 bases at J, with 19 bases between the two ends. The CDR3 is 16 residues long. CDR3 residues: CASQERQLHGNQPQHF. CDR3 bases: TGTGCCAGCCAGGAACGTCAGCTCCATGGCAATCAGCCCCAGCATTTT.

V gene TRBV15 combines with J gene TRBJ2-7, with TRBD1 as a possible D gene (6 bases). The CDR3 is 14 amino acids. V shed 4 bases and J shed 5 bases, with 15 bases lying between them. CDR1 LNHNV and CDR2 YYDKDF come from the germline V gene (reference sequence). CDR3 in amino acids: CATSKDHRAHEQYF. CDR3 sequence (DNA): TGTGCCACCAGCAAAGACCACAGGGCCCACGAGCAGTACTTC.

This chain connects TRBV20-1 to TRBJ2-1; D possibly corresponds to TRBD2 (6 bases). The CDR3 is 11 residues long. Per the germline V gene, CDR1 is DFQATT and CDR2 is SNEGSKA (reference sequence). V was shortened by 6 bases and J by 7 bases, with 10 bases between the two germline ends. The CDR3 loop reads CSAPRGNEQFF. DNA for the CDR3: TGCAGTGCCCCTCGGGGGAATGAGCAGTTCTTC.

The CDR3 loop is CASSAPGERETQYF. The CDR3 region has the DNA TGTGCCAGCAGCGCGCCTGGGGAGCGGGAGACCCAGTACTTC. The rearrangement joins TRBV11-3 to TRBJ2-5; D is perhaps TRBD2 (5 bases). Germline-derived CDR1 and CDR2 are SGHNT and YENEEA. V was pared by 5 bases and J by 5 bases, with 15 bases between. The CDR3 is 14 residues long.

V gene TRBV6-1 combines with J gene TRBJ2-2; D might be TRBD1 (6 bases). V was clipped by 6 bases and J by 7 bases, with 9 bases between them. There are 12 residues in the CDR3. The germline V gene has CDR1 MNHNS and CDR2 SASEGT. The CDR3 sequence: CASSTGSGELFF. CDR3 DNA sequence: TGTGCCAGCAGCACAGGGAGCGGGGAGCTGTTTTTT.

This clone was seen once. V usage is TRBV2 and J usage is TRBJ1-2; 10 bases are a match to TRBD1. J lost 10 bases, V lost 7 bases, and 6 bases had no gene match. The length of the CDR3 is 12 residues. Germline CDR1 SNHLY, CDR2 FYNNEI. The CDR3, as DNA: TGTGCCAGCACATGGACAGGGGGTGACTACACCTTC. Protein product: CASTWTGGDYTF.

The rearrangement links TRBV7-9 to TRBJ2-5; no definite D call. Trimming pared 2 bases from V and 2 bases from J, leaving 6 bases between. This CDR3 comprises 13 residues. Germline loops: CDR1 SEHNR, CDR2 FQNEAQ (reference sequence). The CDR3 DNA sequence: TGTGCCAGCAGCTTACAGGCTCAAGAGACCCAGTACTTC. It encodes CASSLQAQETQYF.

There are a few counts of this clone. This chain links TRBV5-6 with TRBJ1-5; D is unresolved. The CDR3 runs to 16 residues. V was trimmed by 3 bases and J by 0 bases, leaving 13 bases between them. The germline V gene encodes CDR1 SGHDT and CDR2 YYEEEE. For the CDR3, the DNA is TGTGCCAGCAGCTCTAACGACTGGTATAGCAATCAGCCCCAGCATTTT. It specifies CASSSNDWYSNQPQHF.

The J gene is TRBJ1-5, the V gene TRBV28, with D possibly being TRBD1 (6 bases). Trimming took off 7 bases at V and 4 bases at J, with 17 bases between the two ends. CDR1 MDHEN and CDR2 SYDVKM come from the germline V gene. The CDR3 loop spans 15 amino acids. This CDR3 reads CASTRGGALNQPQHF. CDR3 sequence (DNA): TGTGCCAGCACCCGGGGGGGGGCACTTAATCAGCCCCAGCATTTT.

This sequence joins TRBV7-8 and TRBJ2-7; 7 nucleotides align to TRBD2. CDR3 size: 14 residues. V was clipped by 8 bases and J by 2 bases; unmatched bases: 9. Germline loops: CDR1 SGHVS, CDR2 FQNEAQ. The CDR3: CASGWRREAYEQYF. The CDR3 DNA follows: TGTGCCAGCGGCTGGCGACGGGAGGCCTACGAGCAGTACTTC.

The chain is built from TRBV6-5 and TRBJ1-2; the D gene is possibly TRBD1 (6 bases). There are 13 residues in the CDR3. Germline CDR1 is MNHEY and CDR2 is SVGAGI. Trimming stripped 2 bases from V and 8 bases from J, with 12 bases between. The CDR3 DNA sequence: TGTGCCAGCAGTTACGCCGACAGGTGCGGCTACACCTTC. It encodes CASSYADRCGYTF.

This clone appeared a few times. The rearrangement links TRBV19 to TRBJ2-1; 10 positions match TRBD1. Germline CDR1 LNHDA, CDR2 SQIVND (reference sequence). CDR3 length: 14 amino acids. V lost 5 bases to trimming and J lost 4 bases; unmatched junction nucleotides: 2. CDR3 amino acids: CASSRDRGYNEQFF. CDR3 in DNA: TGTGCCAGTAGTCGGGACAGGGGTTACAATGAGCAGTTCTTC. The complete variable domain, with remaining parts taken from reference TRBV19 and TRBJ2-1, reads DGGITQSPKYLFRKEGQNVTLSCEQNLNHDAMYWYRQDPGQGLRLIYYSQIVNDFQKGDIAEGYSVSREKKESFPLTVTSAQKNPTAFYLCASSRDRGYNEQFFGPGTRLTVL.

This chain uses TRBV5-1 with TRBJ1-2; D remains unclear. The CDR3 extends over 15 amino acids. Germline lookup yields CDR1 SGHRS and CDR2 YFSETQ. Deletions cut 2 bases from V and 4 bases from J, with 15 bases between. The CDR3 loop reads CASSFSRGSRYGYTF. Here the CDR3 DNA reads TGCGCCAGCAGCTTCAGCCGCGGCAGCCGCTATGGCTACACCTTC. Complete variable domain (other parts from reference TRBV5-1 and TRBJ1-2): KAGVTQTPRYLIKTRGQQVTLSCSPISGHRSVSWYQQTPGQGLQFLFEYFSETQRNKGNFPGRFSGRQFSNSRSEMNVSTLELGDSALYLCASSFSRGSRYGYTFGSGTRLTVV.

The sample holds a few counts of this clone. The V and J genes are TRBV2 and TRBJ1-1; the match to TRBD1 covers 10 bases. The CDR3 is 14 residues long. V lost 5 bases and J lost 5; bases outside the gene matches: 5. Germline CDR1 reads SNHLY; CDR2 reads FYNNEI. CDR3 sequence: CASSRRTGGTEAFF. The DNA for the CDR3 is TGTGCCAGCAGTCGTCGGACAGGGGGGACTGAAGCTTTCTTT.

V gene TRBV19 combines with J gene TRBJ2-3; D may be TRBD1 (6 bases). Trimming shortened V by 3 bases and J by 8 bases, and 15 bases separated the two germline ends. CDR1 is LNHDA, CDR2 SQIVND, per germline (reference sequence). The CDR3 spans 14 residues. As DNA, the CDR3 is TGTGCCAGTAGTATCGACAGGTTGCTGGGTACGCAGTATTTT. Amino acid sequence: CASSIDRLLGTQYF.

The chain is built from TRBV6-1 and TRBJ1-1; 8 bases fit TRBD1. CDR3 length equals 19 residues. The V and J ends lost 1 base and 5 bases, in that order; junction bases with no gene match: 18. CDR1 is MNHNS, CDR2 SASEGT, per germline. CDR3 in amino acids: CASSEGGRYDRGRGTEAFF. The CDR3, as DNA: TGTGCCAGCAGTGAAGGTGGTAGGTACGACAGGGGAAGGGGGACTGAAGCTTTCTTT.

In the case of this clone: At one boundary the junction diverges from the germline segment, which might be a read error. This chain joins TRBV7-7 and TRBJ2-2, with 7 bases matching TRBD1. Germline assignment: CDR1 SSHAT and CDR2 FNYEAQ (reference sequence). CDR3 length: 15 amino acids. This CDR3 reads CASSLDRVNTGELFF. The CDR3 bases are TGTGCTAGCAGCCTCGACAGGGTCAACACCGGGGAGCTGTTTTTT. The full variable domain, rest sourced from reference TRBV7-7 and TRBJ2-2, is GAGVSQSPRYKVTKRGQDVTLRCDPISSHATLYWYQQALGQGPEFLTYFNYEAQPDKSGLPSDRFSAERPEGSISTLTIQRTEQRDSAMYRCASSLDRVNTGELFFGEGSRLTVL.

The chain has TRBV15 and TRBJ2-1; D remains ambiguous. With 5 bases removed from V and 1 base from J, the gap between germline ends came to 12 bases. From germline, CDR1 is LNHNV and CDR2 YYDKDF (reference sequence). The CDR3 runs to 15 residues. CDR3 bases: TGTGCCACCAGCGCCGACTCTACATCCTACAATGAGCAGTTCTTC. Amino acid sequence: CATSADSTSYNEQFF.

The rearrangement links TRBV30 to TRBJ2-5; 9 positions agree with TRBD2. This CDR3 has 14 amino acids. Germline V gives CDR1 GTSNPN, CDR2 SVGIG (reference sequence). J gave up 4 bases and V 5 bases, and 8 bases lay outside the gene matches. CDR3 in amino acids: CAWQGGRAVETQYF. The CDR3 DNA reads as TGTGCCTGGCAGGGCGGGAGGGCCGTAGAGACCCAGTACTTC.

V usage is TRBV5-1 and J usage is TRBJ1-1, with a tentative D call TRBD1 (5 bases). From germline, CDR1 is SGHRS and CDR2 YFSETQ. The CDR3 totals 16 residues. The V gene lost 5 bases and the J gene lost 1 base, with 18 bases spanning the gap. The CDR3 protein is CASRYAWRGRNTEAFF. As DNA, the CDR3 is TGCGCCAGCAGATACGCGTGGAGGGGACGGAACACTGAAGCTTTCTTT.

V usage is TRBV7-9 and J usage is TRBJ2-7, with 8 nucleotides matching TRBD1. The germline gives CDR1 SEHNR, CDR2 FQNEAQ (reference sequence). V gave up 1 base and J gave up 5 bases; unmatched junction bases: 4. There are 14 residues in the CDR3. CDR3 bases: TGTGCCAGCAGCTTAGTAGGGACAGGACACGAGCAGTACTTC. Its translation is CASSLVGTGHEQYF.

This chain links TRBV29-1 with TRBJ1-2; 7 nucleotides line up with TRBD1. CDR3 length equals 11 residues. V shed 4 bases, J shed 7 bases, and the junction held 3 bases outside the gene matches. Germline V gives CDR1 SQVTM, CDR2 ANQGSEA. DNA for the CDR3: TGCAGCGTTGGCGACAGGGCTGGCTACACCTTC. It specifies CSVGDRAGYTF.

The chain uses TRBV5-1 and TRBJ2-2; 9 bases agree with TRBD1. The CDR3 sequence is 14 residues long. CDR1 and CDR2 from the germline V gene are SGHRS and YFSETQ. The V segment lost 4 bases and the J segment 7 bases; nucleotides outside the gene matches: 5. The CDR3 DNA follows: TGCGCCAGCAGCCGACAGGGGGTGGTCGGGGAGCTGTTTTTT. Residues: CASSRQGVVGELFF. Together with reference TRBV5-1 and TRBJ2-2, the CDR3 gives the full variable domain: KAGVTQTPRYLIKTRGQQVTLSCSPISGHRSVSWYQQTPGQGLQFLFEYFSETQRNKGNFPGRFSGRQFSNSRSEMNVSTLELGDSALYLCASSRQGVVGELFFGEGSRLTVL.

The V and J genes are TRBV19 and TRBJ2-3; TRBD2 agrees at 8 bases. The ends lost 5 bases at V and 3 bases at J; junction bases unmatched: 4. CDR3 size: 14 residues. Germline CDR1 and CDR2: LNHDA and SQIVND (reference sequence). CDR3 sequence (DNA): TGTGCCAGTAGTCGGGGGGGGATTACAGATACGCAGTATTTT. It is translated as CASSRGGITDTQYF.

The chain links TRBV11-2 to TRBJ1-1, with D possibly being TRBD1 (6 bases). V gave up 11 bases and J gave up 0 bases, with 19 bases separating them. There are 15 residues in the CDR3. Germline V CDR1 and CDR2: SGHAT, FQNNGV. The CDR3 spells CADRQVFTLNTEAFF. The CDR3 nucleotides read TGTGCCGACCGACAGGTCTTTACCCTGAACACTGAAGCTTTCTTT.